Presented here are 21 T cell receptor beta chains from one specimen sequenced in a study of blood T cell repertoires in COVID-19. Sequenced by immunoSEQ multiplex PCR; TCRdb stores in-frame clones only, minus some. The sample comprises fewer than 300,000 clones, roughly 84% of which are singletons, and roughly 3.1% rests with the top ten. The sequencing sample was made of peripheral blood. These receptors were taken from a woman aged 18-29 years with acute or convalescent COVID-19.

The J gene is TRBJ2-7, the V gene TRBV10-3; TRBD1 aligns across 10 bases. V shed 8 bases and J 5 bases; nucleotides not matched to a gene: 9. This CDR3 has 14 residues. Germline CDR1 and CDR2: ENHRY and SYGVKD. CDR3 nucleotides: TGTGCCATCTCACCCGGGACAGGGGAAGACGAGCAGTACTTC. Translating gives CAISPGTGEDEQYF.

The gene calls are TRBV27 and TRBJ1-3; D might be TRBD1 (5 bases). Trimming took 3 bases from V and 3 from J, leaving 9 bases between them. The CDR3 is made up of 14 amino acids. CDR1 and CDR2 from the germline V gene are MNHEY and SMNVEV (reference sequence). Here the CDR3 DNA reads TGTGCCAGCAGTTTTGGGGCGGTTGGAAACACCATATATTTT. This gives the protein CASSFGAVGNTIYF.

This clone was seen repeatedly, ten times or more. The CDR3 DNA reads TGTGCCAGCAGCCAAGCAGGAGGTGGCAATGAGCAGTTCTTC. Amino acids: CASSQAGGGNEQFF. This sequence joins TRBV4-2 and TRBJ2-1; D may be TRBD2 (5 bases). Germline V CDR1 and CDR2: LGHNA, YNFKEQ. The CDR3 is 14 amino acids. The germline V and J ends were trimmed by 1 base and 6 bases, with 10 bases remaining between them.

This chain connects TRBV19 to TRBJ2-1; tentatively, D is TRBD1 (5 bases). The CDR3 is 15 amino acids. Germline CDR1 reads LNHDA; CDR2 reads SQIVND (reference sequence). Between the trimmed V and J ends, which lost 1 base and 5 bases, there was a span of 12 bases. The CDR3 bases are TGTGCCAGTAGTATAGCCCCGACAGCCCACAATGAGCAGTTCTTC. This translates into CASSIAPTAHNEQFF.

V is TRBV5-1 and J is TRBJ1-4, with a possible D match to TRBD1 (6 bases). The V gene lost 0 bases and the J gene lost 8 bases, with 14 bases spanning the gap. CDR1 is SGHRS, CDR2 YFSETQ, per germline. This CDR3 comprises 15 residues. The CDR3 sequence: CASSLGTVGGEKLFF. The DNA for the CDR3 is TGCGCCAGCAGCTTGGGGACAGTGGGTGGGGAAAAACTGTTTTTT.

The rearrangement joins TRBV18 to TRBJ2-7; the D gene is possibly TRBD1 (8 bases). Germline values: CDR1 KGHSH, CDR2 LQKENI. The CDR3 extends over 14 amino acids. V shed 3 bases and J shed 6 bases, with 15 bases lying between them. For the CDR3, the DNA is TGTGCCAGCTCACCGCCGGACAGGGAGGGCGAGCAGTACTTC. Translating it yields CASSPPDREGEQYF.

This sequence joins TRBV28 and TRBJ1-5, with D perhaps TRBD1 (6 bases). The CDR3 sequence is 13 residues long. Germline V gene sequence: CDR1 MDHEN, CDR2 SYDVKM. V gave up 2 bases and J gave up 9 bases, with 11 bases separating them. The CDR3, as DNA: TGTGCCAGCAGTTTAACCCAACAGGGGCCCCAGCATTTT. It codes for CASSLTQQGPQHF.

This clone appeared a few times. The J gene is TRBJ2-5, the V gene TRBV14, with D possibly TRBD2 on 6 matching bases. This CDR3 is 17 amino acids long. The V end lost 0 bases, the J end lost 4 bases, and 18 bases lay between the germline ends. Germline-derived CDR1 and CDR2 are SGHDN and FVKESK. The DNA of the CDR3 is TGTGCCAGCAGCCAAGAGGGTTCCGCTAGCGTAATAGAGACCCAGTACTTC. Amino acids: CASSQEGSASVIETQYF.

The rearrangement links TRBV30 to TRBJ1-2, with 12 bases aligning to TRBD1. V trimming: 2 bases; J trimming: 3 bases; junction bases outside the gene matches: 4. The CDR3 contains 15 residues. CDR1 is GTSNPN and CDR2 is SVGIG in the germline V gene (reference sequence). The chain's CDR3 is CAWSRDRGLHYGYTF. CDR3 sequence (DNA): TGTGCCTGGAGTAGGGACAGGGGGCTCCACTATGGCTACACCTTC.

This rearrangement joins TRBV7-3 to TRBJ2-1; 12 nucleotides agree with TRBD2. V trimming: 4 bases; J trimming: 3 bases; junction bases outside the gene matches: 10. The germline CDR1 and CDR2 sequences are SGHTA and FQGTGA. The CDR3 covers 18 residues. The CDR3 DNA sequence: TGTGCCAGCAGCTCCACCAGGACTAGCGGGACCCTCTACAATGAGCAGTTCTTC. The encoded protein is CASSSTRTSGTLYNEQFF.

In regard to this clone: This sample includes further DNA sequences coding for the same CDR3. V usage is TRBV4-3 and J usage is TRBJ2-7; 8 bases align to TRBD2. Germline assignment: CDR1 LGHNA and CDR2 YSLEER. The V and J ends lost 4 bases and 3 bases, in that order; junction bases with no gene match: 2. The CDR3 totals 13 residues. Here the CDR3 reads CASSLTSGYEQYF. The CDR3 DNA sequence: TGCGCCAGCAGCCTTACTAGCGGCTACGAGCAGTACTTC.

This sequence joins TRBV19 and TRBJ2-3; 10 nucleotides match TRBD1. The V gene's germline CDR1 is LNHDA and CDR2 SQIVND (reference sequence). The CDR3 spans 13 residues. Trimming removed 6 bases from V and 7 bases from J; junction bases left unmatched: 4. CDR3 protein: CASRGDRGHTQYF. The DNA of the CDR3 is TGTGCCAGTAGGGGGGACAGGGGTCATACGCAGTATTTT.

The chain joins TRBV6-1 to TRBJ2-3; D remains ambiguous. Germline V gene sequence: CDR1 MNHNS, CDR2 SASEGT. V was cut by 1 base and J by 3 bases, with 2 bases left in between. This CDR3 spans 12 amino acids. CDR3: CASSEVTDTQYF. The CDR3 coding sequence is TGTGCCAGCAGTGAAGTAACAGATACGCAGTATTTT.

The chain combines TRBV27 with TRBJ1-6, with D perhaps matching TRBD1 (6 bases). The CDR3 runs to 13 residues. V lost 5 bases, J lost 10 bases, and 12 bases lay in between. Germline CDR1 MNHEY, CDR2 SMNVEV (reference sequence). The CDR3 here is CASSNREGSPLHF. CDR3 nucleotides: TGTGCCAGCAGTAACAGGGAAGGCTCACCCCTCCACTTT.

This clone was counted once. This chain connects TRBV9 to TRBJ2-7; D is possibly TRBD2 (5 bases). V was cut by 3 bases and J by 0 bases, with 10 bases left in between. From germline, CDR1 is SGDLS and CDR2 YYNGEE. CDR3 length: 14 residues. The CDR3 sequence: CASSDQAGSYEQYF. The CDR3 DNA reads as TGTGCCAGCAGCGACCAGGCGGGCTCCTACGAGCAGTACTTC.

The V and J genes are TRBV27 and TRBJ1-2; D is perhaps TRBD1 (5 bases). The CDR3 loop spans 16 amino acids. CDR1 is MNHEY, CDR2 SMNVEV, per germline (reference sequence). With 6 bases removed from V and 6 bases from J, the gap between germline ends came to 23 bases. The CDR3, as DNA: TGTGCCAGCAGGAGGACCGACAGACCCCCGGGGGATGGCTACACCTTC. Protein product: CASRRTDRPPGDGYTF.

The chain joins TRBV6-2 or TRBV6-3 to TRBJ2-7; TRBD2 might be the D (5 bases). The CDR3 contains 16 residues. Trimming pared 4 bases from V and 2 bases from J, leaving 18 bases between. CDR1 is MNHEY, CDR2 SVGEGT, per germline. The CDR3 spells CASSWGRRVETYEQYF. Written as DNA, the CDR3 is TGTGCCAGCAGTTGGGGAAGGCGGGTGGAGACCTACGAGCAGTACTTC.

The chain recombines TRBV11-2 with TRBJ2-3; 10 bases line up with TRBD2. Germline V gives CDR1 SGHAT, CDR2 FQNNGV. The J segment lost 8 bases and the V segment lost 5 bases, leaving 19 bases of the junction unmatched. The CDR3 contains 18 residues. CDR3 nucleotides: TGTGCCAGCAGCGAGCGAACGTCGGGACTAGCGCCGTTAACTACGCAGTATTTT. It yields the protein CASSERTSGLAPLTTQYF.

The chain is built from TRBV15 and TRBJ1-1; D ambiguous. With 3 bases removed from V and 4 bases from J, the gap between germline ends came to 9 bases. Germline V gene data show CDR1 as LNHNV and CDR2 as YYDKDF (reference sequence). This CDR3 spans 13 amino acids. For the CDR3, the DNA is TGTGCCACCAGCAGGGCAGACTTCACTGAAGCTTTCTTT. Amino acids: CATSRADFTEAFF. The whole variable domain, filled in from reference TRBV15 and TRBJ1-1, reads DAMVIQNPRYQVTQFGKPVTLSCSQTLNHNVMYWYQQKSSQAPKLLFHYYDKDFNNEADTPDNFQSRRPNTSFCFLDIRSPGLGDTAMYLCATSRADFTEAFFGQGTRLTVV.

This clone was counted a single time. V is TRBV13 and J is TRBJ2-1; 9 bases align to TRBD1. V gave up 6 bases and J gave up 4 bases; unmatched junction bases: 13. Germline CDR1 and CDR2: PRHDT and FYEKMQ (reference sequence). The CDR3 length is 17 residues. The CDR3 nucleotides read TGTGCCAGCAGAATCGGGACAGGGCAAACTATTTACAATGAGCAGTTCTTC. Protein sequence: CASRIGTGQTIYNEQFF.

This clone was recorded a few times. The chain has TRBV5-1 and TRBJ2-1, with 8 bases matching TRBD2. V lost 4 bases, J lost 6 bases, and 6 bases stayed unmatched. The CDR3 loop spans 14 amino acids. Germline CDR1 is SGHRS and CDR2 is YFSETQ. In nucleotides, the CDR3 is TGCGCCAGCAGCGTGCAGAGCGGGGGCAATGAGCAGTTCTTC. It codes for CASSVQSGGNEQFF.